What follows are 5 T cell receptor beta chains derived from one specimen sequenced in a study of cytomegalovirus exposure and HLA in healthy donors. PCR used 60 Vbeta primers and 13 Jbeta primers. Measured with immunoSEQ multiplex PCR; TCRdb has only the in-frame clones, and not every one. The profile shows about 280,000 clones, about 90% of them singletons. The sequenced sample consisted of PBMCs. The receptors derive from a young woman in good health and CMV-seronegative.

The chain combines TRBV5-1 with TRBJ1-2, with D perhaps TRBD1 (5 bases). This CDR3 has 16 amino acids. Trimming shortened V by 0 bases and J by 6 bases, and 18 bases separated the two germline ends. Per the germline V gene, CDR1 is SGHRS and CDR2 is YFSETQ. The DNA for the CDR3 is TGCGCCAGCAGCTTGGCTGAAGGTTCAGGGTGGAATGGCTACACCTTC. Encoded protein: CASSLAEGSGWNGYTF.

The V gene is TRBV4-1, the J gene TRBJ2-3, with TRBD2 matching 10 bases. The V gene's germline CDR1 is MGHRA and CDR2 YSYEKL. The CDR3 has 13 amino acids. J lost 6 bases, V lost 6 bases, and 3 bases had no gene match. CDR3 in DNA: TGCGCCAGCAGACCGACTAGCGGGGATACGCAGTATTTT. This sequence encodes CASRPTSGDTQYF.

This clone was picked up one time. The chain links TRBV5-6 to TRBJ2-6; a weak D match, TRBD1 (6 bases). CDR3 size: 15 residues. V dropped 9 bases and J dropped 0 bases, with 13 bases sitting between them. The germline V gene encodes CDR1 SGHDT and CDR2 YYEEEE. CDR3 residues: CATAGVPSGANVLTF. The CDR3 bases are TGTGCCACCGCAGGGGTCCCCTCTGGGGCCAACGTCCTGACTTTC.

The chain is built from TRBV5-1 and TRBJ2-7; D gene unclear. The CDR3 loop spans 13 amino acids. V dropped 2 bases and J dropped 7 bases, with 13 bases sitting between them. Germline loops: CDR1 SGHRS, CDR2 YFSETQ. The DNA of the CDR3 is TGCGCCAGCAGCTTTCGGTCCCCGAGTGAGCAGTACTTC. This sequence encodes CASSFRSPSEQYF.

As concerns this clone: Germline and junction disagree at one end, which may indicate a read error. The V and J genes are TRBV7-9 and TRBJ1-1, with a weak D call TRBD1 (6 bases). Germline V CDR1 and CDR2: SEHNR, FQNEAQ (reference sequence). The CDR3 is made up of 16 amino acids. The CDR3 region has the DNA TGTTCCAGCAGCTCCACTAAGACAGGATCGAACACTGAAGCTTTCTTT. Its translation: CSSSSTKTGSNTEAFF.